This TCR beta chain was obtained from a study of regulatory and conventional T cells in RAG deficiency (dated by TCRdb to 2016 to 2017). For the study in its entirety: Hypomorphic RAG mutations in combined immunodeficiency or atypical SCID are frequently associated with autoimmunity. High-throughput TCR beta sequencing was used to compare the diversity and composition of the Treg, conventional CD4+ and CD8+ T cell repertoires of RAG-deficient patients with those of healthy controls. Study-wide conclusions, independent of this receptor: In Omenn syndrome and CID/AS patients compared with controls, around 90-fold fewer unique TCR beta sequences were detected from Treg cells, versus roughly 10-fold fewer for other subsets. Some T-cell subset analyses were not done for some subjects. Shorter CDR3 lengths were found in all patient T-cell subsets, and >85% Treg-Tconv repertoire overlap at nucleotide and amino acid level was observed in Omenn syndrome patients. Compared with control T-cell subpopulations, the RAG-deficient patients had markedly lower Shannon entropy and higher Simpson indices. In Omenn syndrome patients, sorted CD25-high CD127-low cells may represent peripherally activated cells rather than bona fide Treg cells.

Comment on this clone: The clone's antigen remains unknown. No base qualities exist here, and no much larger clone lies one base off it.

The library was prepared using the immunoSEQ multiplex PCR assay. Rearranged TCR beta chain products were amplified from genomic DNA of sorted T-cell subsets and sequenced. Turning to the authors' computational methods: Shannon entropy and Simpson indices were used to measure the diversity of productive TCR beta rearrangements in each repertoire. To gauge clonal expansion, the frequencies of the 100 most abundant productive TCR beta clonotypes among total reads were added together. A self-reactivity index based on amino acid usage at CDR3beta positions 6 and 7 was applied to the TRB repertoires. Two-way ANOVA was applied to the repertoire analyses, whereas Student t or Mann-Whitney tests were applied to the flow cytometric analyses. Drawn from immuneACCESS, this table holds only the in-frame rearrangements with V and J called that TCRdb kept. Clones are partly lost; checked studies trace under half to an unresolved V gene and leave the rest unexplained. V, J and clone size are taken as reported in that table, and D and trimming were inferred from the DNA itself. The sample includes 750 to 1,000 clones, with 81% observed a single time. The ten top clones hold about a sixth of the sample.

Eight patients with RAG deficiency were studied, comprising one with SCID, two with Omenn syndrome and five with combined immunodeficiency or atypical SCID. Before genomic DNA extraction, CD8+ T cells lacking CD4 were purified from blood. Sequencing was carried out using CD8+ T cells sorted from blood. The sequence derives from a human donor with RAG deficiency presenting as severe combined immunodeficiency.

The DNA sequence is given as TGTGCCAGCAGTTTCGGGGACGGTGAGCTAGAGACCCAGTACTTC. Protein translation: CASSFGDGELETQYF. The sequence joins TRBV28 to TRBJ2-5; the D call is tentative, TRBD1 or TRBD2, as each matches 5 bases. Taken from cysteine to phenylalanine, the CDR3 has 15 residues. Only the CDR3 DNA stays, 45 bases, in frame from base 1. CDR1 and CDR2 are drawn from the germline V gene: MDHEN, SYDVKM. The V end loses 3 bases and the J end loses 4 bases, and a stretch of 15 bases separates them. When the CDR3 is completed using the reference TRBV28 and TRBJ2-5 genes on either side, the full variable domain is DVKVTQSSRYLVKRTGEKVFLECVQDMDHENMFWYRQDPGLGLRLIYFSYDVKMKEKGDIPEGYSVSREKKERFSLILESASTNQTSMYLCASSFGDGELETQYFGPGTRLLVL.